This T cell receptor beta chain is from a study of blood T cell repertoires in COVID-19 (dated by TCRdb to the early 2020s). Study-wide context: Samples from collaborators originated in the United States, Italy and Spain and spanned both the acute and convalescent phases of COVID-19. The material from the prospective study consisted of cDNA or gDNA derived from T cells, B-cell-depleted T cells, or PBMCs. The dataset comprised deeply sampled blood TCRbeta repertoires from subjects exposed to, actively infected with, or recovered from COVID-19. A freely available public database, intended as a resource for researchers studying the immune response to SARS-CoV-2, is where the repertoires were released. The samples were drawn from two sources: the first 160 participants of the ongoing ImmuneRACE study, and over 950 subjects contributed by 6 global collaborators. A de-identified subject ID, COVID-19 status, age in years and sex were almost always included in the sample metadata. Where HLA class I and class II types were available, the types were taken from metadata supplied by the sample provider, not from assay-based typing.

Sequences SEHNR (CDR1) and FQNEAQ (CDR2) are obtained from the germline V gene (reference sequence). The CDR3 sequence holds 17 residues, the cysteine and phenylalanine included. The sequence is cut down to CDR3 DNA, 51 bases in frame from base 1. The V and J ends are trimmed by 4 bases and 4 bases, leaving 20 bases between them. TCRbeta CDR3 regions were amplified from genomic DNA by means of the immunoSEQ Assay, a bias-controlled multiplex PCR. Per the authors' processing: The number of nucleated cells in each sample was estimated from the amplification of reference gene primers within the assay. To quantify the absolute abundance of each unique TCRbeta CDR3 rearrangement, sequence reads were collapsed and filtered. For each sample, productive Simpson clonality was calculated as the square root of Simpson's diversity index across productive rearrangements. TCRdb carries this immuneACCESS record with in-frame sequences only. Its versions omit some clonotypes, under half of them owing to an unresolved V gene in the studies checked, with the rest unexplained. Clone size and V and J calls were adopted from that table, with D and trimming inferred from the DNA. This sample is represented by around 100,000 clones; less than 90% of them were singletons. In total, the top ten clones hold 6.2% of the sample.

Each collaborating institution followed its own protocols to collect whole blood in K2EDTA tubes. For TCRbeta analysis, collaborators shipped samples in one of three forms: frozen whole blood, isolated PBMCs, or DNA extracted from either of those sample types. Broader findings and caveats from the paper: Clinical and demographic metadata were provided uncurated, with the amount varying by source and participant.

Worth noting for this clone: No antigen is known for it. Nothing much larger sits one base from this clone, and base qualities are not available.

The rearranged segments are TRBV7-9 and TRBJ2-1; the D gene is unclear. The sequenced sample was peripheral blood. The sequence derives from a human donor in a cohort sampled during active COVID-19. For the CDR3, the sequence is CASSSPTPRPDYNEQFF. The nucleotides are TGTGCCAGCAGCTCGCCGACCCCGCGGCCCGATTACAATGAGCAGTTCTTC.